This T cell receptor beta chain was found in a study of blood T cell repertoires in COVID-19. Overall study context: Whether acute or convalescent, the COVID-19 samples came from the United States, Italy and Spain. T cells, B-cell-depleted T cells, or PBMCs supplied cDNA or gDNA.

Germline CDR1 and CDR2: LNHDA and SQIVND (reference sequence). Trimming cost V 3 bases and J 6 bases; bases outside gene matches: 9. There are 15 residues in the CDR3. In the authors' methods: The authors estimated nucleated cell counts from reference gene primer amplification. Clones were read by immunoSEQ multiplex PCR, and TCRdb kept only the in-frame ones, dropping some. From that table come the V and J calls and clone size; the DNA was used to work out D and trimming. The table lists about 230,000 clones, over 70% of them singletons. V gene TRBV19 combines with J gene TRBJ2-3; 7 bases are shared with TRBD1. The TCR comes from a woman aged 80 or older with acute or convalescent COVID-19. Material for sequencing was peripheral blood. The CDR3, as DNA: TGTGCCAGTAGTATCCCCGGAACAGGGGATGATACGCAGTATTTT. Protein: CASSIPGTGDDTQYF.